This T cell receptor beta chain was sequenced for a study of blood T cell repertoires in COVID-19. The repertoire was sequenced with immunoSEQ multiplex PCR; TCRdb's copy has only in-frame clones and lacks some. The table includes 250,000 to 350,000 clones, about nine tenths detected once. Sequenced material: peripheral blood. This TCR came from a man between 18 and 35 years old with active or convalescent COVID-19.

The CDR3 spells CASSITQGQPQHF. As DNA, the CDR3 is TGTGCCAGCAGTATTACACAGGGCCAGCCCCAGCATTTT. V gene TRBV27 combines with J gene TRBJ1-5; D might be TRBD1 (6 bases). Deletions cut 5 bases from V and 7 bases from J, with 12 bases between. CDR3 length: 13 amino acids. The germline V gene encodes CDR1 MNHEY and CDR2 SMNVEV (reference sequence).